This record concerns one T cell receptor (beta chain) sequence. The target antigen is unknown. The data were taken from a study of STAT5B mutations in CD4+ large granular lymphocyte leukemia. Whole-study findings and limits: Top patient clones used TRBV06 genes more often: 8/27 versus 2/35 in controls.

Repertoires were generated with immunoSEQ multiplex PCR, while TCRdb's copy carries only in-frame clones and drops some. The sample lists roughly 32,000 clones, 75% to 85% occurring once. CDR1 is SGHTA and CDR2 is FQGNSA in the germline V gene. Trimming pared 4 bases from V and 10 bases from J, leaving 17 bases between. This CDR3 comprises 15 residues. The receptor's source is a human donor in good health. The chain is built from TRBV7-2 and TRBJ1-6, with unresolved D. Sequenced input: CD4+ T cells from blood buffy coats. The CDR3 spells CASSSTEGYWSPLHF. The CDR3 nucleotides read TGTGCCAGCAGCTCTACAGAGGGCTATTGGTCACCCCTCCACTTT.